This TCR beta chain was profiled in a study of spatial heterogeneity in lung cancer. Whole-study results and caveats: Counts of expanded alpha and beta TCRs within tumors tracked the tumor nonsynonymous mutation count.

The time point is: sample taken at primary tumor resection. Untreated early-stage non-small cell lung cancer patients, roughly 72 in total, were the donors. After removal of 6 bases from V and 6 bases from J, the junction contained 11 bases not matched to a gene. This CDR3 spans 14 amino acids. Germline assignment: CDR1 MNHNY and CDR2 SVGAGI (reference sequence). This clonotype was seen ten or more times. Its cognate antigen is unknown. Because this beta chain is a stray read in a library intended to capture alpha chains, its abundance should not be given much weight. All TCR cDNA molecules were individually tagged with a unique molecular identifier. TCRdb passed the 5' RACE reads through MiXCR, listing each CDR3 protein once. The table has approximately 7,800 distinct CDR3 sequences, more than 7% seen once; the top ten hold roughly 4.6%.

Sequenced here: lung tumor tissue, sampled at surgery. The clonotype was recovered from a male donor with early-stage non-small cell lung cancer. The J gene is TRBJ2-7, the V gene TRBV6-6, with 7 bases that match TRBD1. Here the CDR3 reads CASRGTGVLSEQYF. In nucleotides, the CDR3 is TGTGCCAGCAGGGGAACAGGGGTTCTCTCCGAGCAGTACTTC.